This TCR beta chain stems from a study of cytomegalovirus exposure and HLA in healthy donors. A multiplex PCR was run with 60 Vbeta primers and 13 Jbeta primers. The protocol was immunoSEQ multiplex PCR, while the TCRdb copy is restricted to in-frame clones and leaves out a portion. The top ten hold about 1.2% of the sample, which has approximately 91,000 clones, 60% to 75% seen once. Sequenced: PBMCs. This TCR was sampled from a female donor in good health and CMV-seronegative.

CDR3 amino acids: CASSFGTTSYEQYF. The CDR3 nucleotides are TGCGCCAGCAGCTTTGGGACTACTTCCTACGAGCAGTACTTC. The chain combines TRBV5-1 with TRBJ2-7; 7 nucleotides align to TRBD2. In germline, CDR1 is SGHRS, CDR2 YFSETQ. V was pared by 2 bases and J by 1 base, with 3 bases of the junction left unmatched. This CDR3 is built from 14 residues.